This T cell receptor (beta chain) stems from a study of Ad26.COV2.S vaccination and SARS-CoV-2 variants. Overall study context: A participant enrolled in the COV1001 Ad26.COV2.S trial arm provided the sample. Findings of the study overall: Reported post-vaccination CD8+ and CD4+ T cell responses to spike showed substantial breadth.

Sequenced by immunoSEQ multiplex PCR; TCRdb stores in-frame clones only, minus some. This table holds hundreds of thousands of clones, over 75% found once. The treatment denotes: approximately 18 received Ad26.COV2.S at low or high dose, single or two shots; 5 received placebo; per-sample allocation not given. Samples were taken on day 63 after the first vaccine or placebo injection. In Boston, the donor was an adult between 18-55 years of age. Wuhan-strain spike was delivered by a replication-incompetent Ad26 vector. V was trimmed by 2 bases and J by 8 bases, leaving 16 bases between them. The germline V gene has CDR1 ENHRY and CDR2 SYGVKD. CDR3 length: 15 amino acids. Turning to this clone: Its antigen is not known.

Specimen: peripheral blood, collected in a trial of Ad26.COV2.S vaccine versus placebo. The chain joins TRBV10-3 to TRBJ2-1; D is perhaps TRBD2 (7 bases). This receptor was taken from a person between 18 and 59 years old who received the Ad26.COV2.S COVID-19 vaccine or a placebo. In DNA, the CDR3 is TGTGCCATCAGTGAGGAGGGGGGGGGCTTTTATGAGCAGTTCTTC. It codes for CAISEEGGGFYEQFF.